This T cell receptor (beta chain) was captured in a study of cytomegalovirus exposure and HLA in healthy donors. The overall study: There were over 350 genotyped donors. Of these, roughly 80% fell in the genetic ancestry cluster associated with self-reported Caucasian donors.

Use of 60 Vbeta and 13 Jbeta primers characterized the PCR. Generated by immunoSEQ multiplex PCR, the TCRdb table keeps only in-frame clones and is missing some. Its table lists around 110,000 clones. Trimming removed 7 bases from V and 2 bases from J; junction bases left unmatched: 6. The CDR3 consists of 14 residues. Germline CDR1 and CDR2: SEHNR and FQNEAQ (reference sequence). Sequenced input: PBMCs. This receptor was obtained from a man aged 40-49 years in good health and CMV-seropositive. The rearrangement uses TRBV7-9 and TRBJ2-3, with 7 bases that match TRBD2. This CDR3 is CASIQRDDTDTQYF. Here the CDR3 DNA reads TGTGCCAGCATCCAGCGGGATGACACAGATACGCAGTATTTT.